This T cell receptor beta chain stems from a study of shared clonotypes between healthy human individuals. Trimming left V 6 bases short and J 1 base short, with 14 bases between. In germline, CDR1 is MNHNS, CDR2 SASEGT. This CDR3 is built from 15 residues. TCRdb keeps only in-frame clones here, not all; method: immunoSEQ multiplex PCR. The data show roughly 490,000 clones, 79% seen once. Sequencing was performed on PBMCs. The chain joins TRBV6-1 to TRBJ2-3; D possibly uses TRBD1 or TRBD2 (5 bases each). This receptor was obtained from a woman in her thirties or forties in good health. Some clones in this sample may be carry-over from other donors' samples. CDR3 loop: CASRDPGRGTDTQYF. In DNA, the CDR3 is TGTGCCAGCAGGGACCCGGGGCGAGGCACAGATACGCAGTATTTT.